This passage covers 17 T cell receptor beta chains from one sample sequenced in a study of sequential checkpoint blockade in melanoma. Treatment described: randomized to nivolumab then ipilimumab (arm A) or the reverse (arm B). Using immunoSEQ multiplex PCR, the repertoire was profiled, and TCRdb retains in-frame clones only, with some absent. The sample lists 8,500 to 9,000 clones; under 30% were seen once. The source material was tumor tissue (inferred from file names), sampled from a patient given nivolumab and ipilimumab in sequence. These receptors all come from a human donor with melanoma.

This clone was detected a few times. Here the CDR3 reads CASSRRGAQEAFF. In DNA, the CDR3 is TGTGCCAGCAGCCGCAGGGGGGCCCAGGAAGCTTTCTTT. The chain has TRBV6-8 and TRBJ1-1; 7 bases are shared with TRBD1. CDR1 is MNHGY, CDR2 SAAAGT, per germline. CDR3 length: 13 residues. V dropped 6 bases and J dropped 8; count of bases not matched to a gene: 9.

The chain has TRBV10-2 and TRBJ1-6; D not resolved. The CDR3 length is 14 residues. The germline gives CDR1 WSHSY, CDR2 SAAADI. V shed 6 bases and J shed 0 bases, with 6 bases lying between them. CDR3: CASREISYNSPLHF. CDR3 DNA sequence: TGCGCCAGCAGAGAAATCTCCTATAATTCACCCCTCCACTTT.

This clone turned up a few times. The chain employs TRBV6-1 and TRBJ1-2, with D unresolved. Germline V gene lookup returns CDR1 MNHNS and CDR2 SASEGT. The CDR3 is 13 residues long. The germline V and J ends were trimmed by 0 bases and 7 bases, with 9 bases remaining between them. The CDR3 sequence is CASSEAGKGGYTF. Written as DNA, the CDR3 is TGTGCCAGCAGTGAAGCAGGGAAGGGTGGCTACACCTTC.

By share of the sample, this clone is medium-sized. V and J are TRBV11-3 and TRBJ2-4, with TRBD2 identical over 9 bases. The CDR3 covers 19 residues. Germline V CDR1 and CDR2: SGHNT, YENEEA. V was pared by 2 bases and J by 1 base, with 12 bases of the junction left unmatched. CDR3 sequence reads: CASSLLAGPHRRAKNIQYF. CDR3 in DNA: TGTGCCAGCAGCTTACTAGCGGGGCCCCATAGGAGGGCCAAAAACATTCAGTACTTC.

A few counts support this clone. The chain combines TRBV1 with TRBJ1-2; whether TRBD1, the table's D call, matches the DNA was not checked. TRBV1 is annotated as a pseudogene. This CDR3 comprises 20 residues. The CDR3 DNA reads TGCGCCAGCAGCCAAGGGCACGGGACAGGGAGGCCCTTGGGTCTCTATGGCTACACCTTC. Amino acids: CASSQGHGTGRPLGLYGYTF.

The table lists this clone with a count of one. This chain connects TRBV5-1 to TRBJ1-2, with 9 nucleotides matching TRBD1. V dropped 3 bases and J dropped 2; count of bases not matched to a gene: 2. Germline CDR1 reads SGHRS; CDR2 reads YFSETQ. CDR3 length: 14 amino acids. The CDR3 region is CASSSTGGNYGYTF. The CDR3 coding sequence is TGCGCCAGCAGCTCTACAGGGGGCAACTATGGCTACACCTTC.

CDR3 sequence: CASSLGLAGGTDTQYF. Written as DNA, the CDR3 is TGCGCCAGCAGCTTAGGACTAGCGGGGGGCACAGATACGCAGTATTTT. The rearrangement links TRBV5-1 to TRBJ2-3; 13 bases match TRBD2. The germline V gene encodes CDR1 SGHRS and CDR2 YFSETQ. This CDR3 is 16 amino acids long. V dropped 2 bases and J dropped 1; count of bases not matched to a gene: 1.

This clone showed up just a few times. The chain employs TRBV5-1 and TRBJ2-7, with D possibly being TRBD1 (6 bases). Germline values: CDR1 SGHRS, CDR2 YFSETQ. V was clipped by 0 bases and J by 3 bases, with 13 bases between them. The CDR3 spans 15 residues. CDR3 region: CASSLGGGNIYEQYV. The DNA for the CDR3 is TGCGCCAGCAGCTTGGGAGGGGGAAATATCTACGAGCAGTACGTC.

This clone is a singleton in its sample. The V call is TRBV29-1, the J call TRBJ2-1; 13 bases fit TRBD2. V lost 4 bases to trimming and J lost 8 bases; unmatched junction nucleotides: 8. This CDR3 is 15 amino acids long. Germline CDR1 reads SQVTM; CDR2 reads ANQGSEA. The CDR3 spells CSVVLAGGIGDEQFF. The CDR3, as DNA: TGCAGCGTTGTACTAGCGGGGGGGATAGGCGATGAGCAGTTCTTC.

V usage is TRBV15 and J usage is TRBJ1-2; possibly TRBD1 for D (6 bases). This CDR3 has 14 amino acids. Germline loops: CDR1 LNHNV, CDR2 YYDKDF (reference sequence). Between the trimmed V and J ends, which lost 1 base and 4 bases, there was a span of 10 bases. As DNA, the CDR3 is TGTGCCACCAGCAGAGTAGGACAGTTCTATGGCTACACCTTC. As protein: CATSRVGQFYGYTF. Full variable domain (outside the CDR3, taken from reference TRBV15 and TRBJ1-2): DAMVIQNPRYQVTQFGKPVTLSCSQTLNHNVMYWYQQKSSQAPKLLFHYYDKDFNNEADTPDNFQSRRPNTSFCFLDIRSPGLGDTAMYLCATSRVGQFYGYTFGSGTRLTVV.

This clone was recorded at least ten times. The chain is built from TRBV11-3 and TRBJ1-2; D is ambiguous. V gave up 1 base and J gave up 6 bases, with 15 bases separating them. The CDR3 consists of 15 residues. In germline, CDR1 is SGHNT, CDR2 YENEEA. Here the CDR3 reads CASSLVGIGLNGYTF. The CDR3 coding sequence is TGTGCCAGCAGCTTAGTAGGTATCGGACTAAATGGCTACACCTTC.

Only a few counts were recorded for this clone. The chain recombines TRBV6-8 with TRBJ2-2, with TRBD2 as a possible D gene (5 bases). This CDR3 is 15 amino acids long. Trimming removed 4 bases at V and 5 bases at J, with 14 bases between. Germline V gives CDR1 MNHGY, CDR2 SAAAGT. In nucleotides, the CDR3 is TGTGCCAGCAGTTCCAAAGCCGGGGTGACCGGGGAGCTGTTTTTT. Its translation: CASSSKAGVTGELFF.

This clone was observed a few times. V and J are TRBV6-8 and TRBJ2-7; TRBD1 is a possible D gene (6 bases). The germline gives CDR1 MNHGY, CDR2 SAAAGT. The CDR3 consists of 15 residues. V lost 4 bases and J lost 3, with 16 bases in between. CDR3 sequence: CASSSTGFSRYEQYF. The CDR3 nucleotides read TGTGCCAGCAGTTCAACAGGGTTCTCGCGCTACGAGCAGTACTTC.

The chain joins TRBV11-3 to TRBJ1-2; possible D gene TRBD1, 6 bases. Trimming left V 5 bases short and J 2 bases short, with 21 bases between. Per germline, CDR1 SGHNT and CDR2 YENEEA. This CDR3 region has 17 residues. CDR3 loop: CASSPIPTGIRNYGYTF. As DNA, the CDR3 is TGTGCCAGCAGCCCCATCCCCACAGGGATTAGAAACTATGGCTACACCTTC.

This clone was counted a few times. At one end, the junction sequence differs from germline, possibly due to a read error. The rearrangement joins TRBV6-8 to TRBJ2-5, with TRBD1 matching over 11 bases. Germline V gives CDR1 MNHGY, CDR2 SAAAGT. The CDR3 runs to 15 residues. Here the CDR3 reads CAISPGQGARETQYF. CDR3 DNA: TGTGCCATCAGTCCCGGACAGGGGGCTAGGGAGACCCAGTACTTC.

Ten or more counts support this clone. The V call is TRBV11-3, the J call TRBJ2-7, with 10 nucleotides matching TRBD1. Germline V CDR1 and CDR2: SGHNT, YENEEA. CDR3 length: 15 amino acids. The ends lost 7 bases at V and 3 bases at J; junction bases unmatched: 9. CDR3 nucleotide sequence: TGTGCCAGCATCATACAGACAGGGGGCTACTACGAGCAGTACTTC. Its protein product is CASIIQTGGYYEQYF.

This clone showed up just a few times. This chain connects TRBV28 to TRBJ1-1; D is undetermined. V was shortened by 5 bases and J by 1 base, with 8 bases between the two germline ends. The length of the CDR3 is 13 residues. Germline V gives CDR1 MDHEN, CDR2 SYDVKM. CDR3: CASSVVRNTEAFF. The CDR3 bases are TGTGCCAGCAGTGTTGTCAGGAACACTGAAGCTTTCTTT.